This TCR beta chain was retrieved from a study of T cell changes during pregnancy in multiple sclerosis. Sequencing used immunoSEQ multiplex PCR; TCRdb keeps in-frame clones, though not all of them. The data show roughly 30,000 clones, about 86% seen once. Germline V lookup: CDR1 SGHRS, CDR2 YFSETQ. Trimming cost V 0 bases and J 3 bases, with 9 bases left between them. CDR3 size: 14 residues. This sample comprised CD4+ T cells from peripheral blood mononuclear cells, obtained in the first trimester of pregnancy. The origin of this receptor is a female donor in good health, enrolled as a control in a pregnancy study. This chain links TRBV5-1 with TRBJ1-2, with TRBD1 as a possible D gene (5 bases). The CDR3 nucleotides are TGCGCCAGCAGCTTGGCCCAGGGTGACTATGGCTACACCTTC. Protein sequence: CASSLAQGDYGYTF.